The entry that follows covers one T cell receptor beta chain sequence. The data belong to a study of cytomegalovirus exposure and HLA in healthy donors. In the PCR, 60 Vbeta and 13 Jbeta primers were used. Here immunoSEQ multiplex PCR was the method, and the copy in TCRdb shows in-frame clones only, minus some. The sample consists of more than 80,000 clones, about 75% of them appearing once. The V end lost 8 bases, the J end lost 1 base, and 20 bases lay between the germline ends. This CDR3 has 16 residues. Germline lookup yields CDR1 WSHSY and CDR2 SAAADI. The receptor was isolated from a man aged 35 to 55 in good health and CMV-seronegative. Sequenced input: PBMCs. This chain links TRBV10-2 with TRBJ2-5; possible D gene TRBD2, 6 bases. The CDR3 DNA is TGCGCCAGCTACCCCCCGGCGGGGAGCCGCCAAGAGACCCAGTACTTC. This encodes CASYPPAGSRQETQYF.